The rows below give T cell receptor beta chains drawn from one sample of a study of T cell responses to AZD1222 COVID-19 vaccine. Generated by immunoSEQ multiplex PCR, the TCRdb table keeps only in-frame clones and is missing some. In the table there are 150,000 or so clones, 90% to 95% of which are singletons. The source material was peripheral blood, sampled on day 0 of AZD1222 vaccination. All receptors derive from an adult in good health. Both conserved end residues are part of each CDR3. The order of the fields is V gene, J gene, D gene, clone size, CDR3 DNA, CDR3 protein. A D gene is named only where the DNA matches it firmly. The size of a clone is reported for some rows only, either as once, few or many, or as a class for expanded clones.

V: TRBV11-1
J: TRBJ2-7
D: -
size: -
DNA: TGTGCCAGCAGCTTAGAGCGGACCTCCCTTCGACCTTACTTC
CDR3: CASSLERTSLRPYF

V: TRBV21-1
J: TRBJ2-3
D: -
size: -
DNA: TGTGCCAGCAGCGGTGGGGGGGGCCTCAATTCACTTAATCGCACAGATACGCAGTATTTT
CDR3: CASSGGGGLNSLNRTDTQYF

V: TRBV9
J: TRBJ2-5
D: -
size: -
DNA: TGTGCCAGCAGCGTAGAACAGCGCTACCAAGAGACCCAGTACTTC
CDR3: CASSVEQRYQETQYF

V: TRBV5-1
J: TRBJ1-5
D: -
size: once
DNA: TGCGCCAGCAGTCTGGAAGGGGGCAATCAGCCCCAGCATTTT
CDR3: CASSLEGGNQPQHF

V: TRBV2
J: TRBJ1-2
D: -
size: once
DNA: TGTGCCAGCAGATCACAGGGCAGTAACTATGGCTACACCTTC
CDR3: CASRSQGSNYGYTF

V: TRBV29-1
J: TRBJ1-3
D: TRBD1
size: once
DNA: TGCAGCGTTGAAGGGACAGGGACTGGAAACACCATATATTTT
CDR3: CSVEGTGTGNTIYF

V: TRBV12-5
J: TRBJ2-2
D: -
size: -
DNA: TGTGCTAGTGGTTTGGTACAAAAGGACTACCAGAACACCGGGGAGCTGTTTTTT
CDR3: CASGLVQKDYQNTGELFF

V: TRBV9
J: TRBJ2-5
D: -
size: -
DNA: TGTGCCAGCAGCGTAGTATCGGGCGGGGTACAAGAGACCCAGTACTTC
CDR3: CASSVVSGGVQETQYF

V: TRBV4-1
J: TRBJ1-4
D: -
size: -
DNA: TGCGCCAGCAGAGATCTGGGGGCCAATGAAAAACTGTTTTTT
CDR3: CASRDLGANEKLFF

V: TRBV7-2
J: TRBJ2-7
D: TRBD1
size: -
DNA: TGTGCCAGCAGCTTCTGGCAAGGGGGCAGCTCCTACGAGCAGTACTTC
CDR3: CASSFWQGGSSYEQYF

V: TRBV9
J: TRBJ2-1
D: TRBD2
size: -
DNA: TGTGCCAGCAGCCTGGGGAATAGCGGGGTTAGCTCCTACAATGAGCAGTTCTTC
CDR3: CASSLGNSGVSSYNEQFF

V: TRBV5-1
J: TRBJ2-2
D: -
size: -
DNA: TGCGCCAGCAGCTTGGAATCCAGGGCGGGCGGGGAGCTGTTTTTT
CDR3: CASSLESRAGGELFF

V: TRBV5-4
J: TRBJ2-3
D: TRBD2
size: -
DNA: TGTGCCAGCAGGACGGGTGGGACTAGCGGCACAGATACGCAGTATTTT
CDR3: CASRTGGTSGTDTQYF

V: TRBV28
J: TRBJ1-5
D: -
size: -
DNA: TGTGCCAGCAGTTTGTACAGGGGCAATCAGCCCCAGCATTTT
CDR3: CASSLYRGNQPQHF

V: TRBV4-1
J: TRBJ1-6
D: -
size: once
DNA: TGCGCCAGCAGCCAAGTCCAAAACAGTTATAATTCACCCCTCCACTTT
CDR3: CASSQVQNSYNSPLHF

V: TRBV3-1/TRBV3-2
J: TRBJ2-1
D: TRBD2
size: -
DNA: TGTGCCAGCAGACCTCTAGCGGCCAACCGCTTTAATGAGCAGTTCTTC
CDR3: CASRPLAANRFNEQFF

V: TRBV11-2
J: TRBJ2-3
D: TRBD2
size: -
DNA: TGTGCCAGCAGCCCGATAGCGGGAGGGGGTACAGATACGCAGTATTTT
CDR3: CASSPIAGGGTDTQYF

V: TRBV4-3
J: TRBJ2-1
D: -
size: -
DNA: TGCGCCAGCAGCCAAGATTTCAATGCAGGTCCCAATGAGCAGTTCTTC
CDR3: CASSQDFNAGPNEQFF

V: TRBV10-3
J: TRBJ1-4
D: -
size: -
DNA: TGTGCCATCGGGAAAGGGGATGAAAAACTGTTTTTT
CDR3: CAIGKGDEKLFF

V: TRBV19
J: TRBJ2-3
D: -
size: -
DNA: TGTGCCAGTAGTATAGGAGTCCCAGATACGCAGTATTTT
CDR3: CASSIGVPDTQYF

V: TRBV21-1
J: TRBJ1-4
D: -
size: -
DNA: TGTGCCAGCACACCGGGACGGAATGAAAAACTGTTTTTT
CDR3: CASTPGRNEKLFF

V: TRBV7-8
J: TRBJ1-5
D: -
size: -
DNA: TGTGCCAGCAGCTTAGGACAGGATAGCAATCAGCCCCAGCATTTT
CDR3: CASSLGQDSNQPQHF

V: TRBV7-3
J: TRBJ2-1
D: TRBD2
size: -
DNA: TGTGCCAGCAGCGGGACTAGCGGGCACAATGAGCAGTTCTTC
CDR3: CASSGTSGHNEQFF